Listed below are T cell receptor beta chains from one sample, sequenced in a study of blood T cell repertoires in COVID-19. Assay used: immunoSEQ multiplex PCR; TCRdb lists only in-frame clones, some missing. This sample carries about 250,000 clones, 86% of them seen once, and the ten largest clones take about 6%. The sequenced sample was peripheral blood. These receptors all come from a woman older than 75 with COVID-19, enrolled during active disease. Both conserved end residues are trimmed from each CDR3. A D gene is named only where the DNA matches it firmly.

j_call: TRBJ1-6
v_call: TRBV21-1
d_call: -
cdr3_aa: ASSKTGNERSPLH

j_call: TRBJ1-1
v_call: TRBV7-9
d_call: -
cdr3_aa: ASSLGGEAF

j_call: TRBJ1-4
v_call: TRBV7-9
d_call: TRBD1
cdr3_aa: ASSRSGQVNEKLF

j_call: TRBJ2-2
v_call: TRBV9
d_call: TRBD2
cdr3_aa: ASSVALAGSPGELF

j_call: TRBJ2-5
v_call: TRBV9
d_call: TRBD2
cdr3_aa: ASSAASGGASWETQY

j_call: TRBJ1-5
v_call: TRBV28
d_call: -
cdr3_aa: ASSLSRGSMPQH

j_call: TRBJ2-2
v_call: TRBV29-1
d_call: -
cdr3_aa: SVDRSNTGELF

j_call: TRBJ1-1
v_call: TRBV10-1
d_call: TRBD1
cdr3_aa: ASSPLTGTGRTEAF

j_call: TRBJ1-2
v_call: TRBV19
d_call: -
cdr3_aa: ASSPPPGYT

j_call: TRBJ1-6
v_call: TRBV6-5
d_call: TRBD1
cdr3_aa: ASRDRGTYNSPLH

j_call: TRBJ2-2
v_call: TRBV2
d_call: -
cdr3_aa: ASSPAGASGELF

j_call: TRBJ2-7
v_call: TRBV6-5
d_call: TRBD1
cdr3_aa: ASRVRWDRGYEQY

j_call: TRBJ1-5
v_call: TRBV5-1
d_call: -
cdr3_aa: ASRAGTSPNQPQH

j_call: TRBJ1-2
v_call: TRBV28
d_call: -
cdr3_aa: ASSFPGVGYT

j_call: TRBJ1-3
v_call: TRBV6-5
d_call: -
cdr3_aa: ASAGPSGNTIY

j_call: TRBJ1-5
v_call: TRBV2
d_call: -
cdr3_aa: ASSGGRRQGQPQH

j_call: TRBJ2-1
v_call: TRBV7-9
d_call: -
cdr3_aa: ASSPSTSYNEQF

j_call: TRBJ2-5
v_call: TRBV9
d_call: -
cdr3_aa: ASSAETVVGETQY

j_call: TRBJ2-1
v_call: TRBV28
d_call: -
cdr3_aa: ASSPRDIDNEQF

j_call: TRBJ2-6
v_call: TRBV2
d_call: -
cdr3_aa: ASKLSGANVLT

j_call: TRBJ2-7
v_call: TRBV25-1
d_call: -
cdr3_aa: ASSDGISYEQY

j_call: TRBJ2-5
v_call: TRBV27
d_call: TRBD1
cdr3_aa: ASSSGTGGRETQY

j_call: TRBJ2-1
v_call: TRBV6-4
d_call: -
cdr3_aa: ASRGDSLGEQF

j_call: TRBJ1-2
v_call: TRBV7-2
d_call: -
cdr3_aa: ASTLGGVPDGYT

j_call: TRBJ1-5
v_call: TRBV21-1
d_call: -
cdr3_aa: ASSNWPAGTGDFTEVQPQH

j_call: TRBJ1-5
v_call: TRBV28
d_call: -
cdr3_aa: ASSLLNGGSNQPQH

j_call: TRBJ1-4
v_call: TRBV11-1
d_call: -
cdr3_aa: ASSFRGTEEEKLF

j_call: TRBJ1-6
v_call: TRBV7-9
d_call: -
cdr3_aa: ASSPRGNDNSPLH

j_call: TRBJ1-1
v_call: TRBV19
d_call: -
cdr3_aa: ASSIGMGIGEAF

j_call: TRBJ1-1
v_call: TRBV19
d_call: -
cdr3_aa: ASSLGAWTEAF

j_call: TRBJ1-5
v_call: TRBV6-5
d_call: TRBD1
cdr3_aa: ASSSGQGHSNQPQH

j_call: TRBJ1-4
v_call: TRBV5-1
d_call: TRBD1
cdr3_aa: ASSFSSQGAGEKLF

j_call: TRBJ2-5
v_call: TRBV5-4
d_call: TRBD2
cdr3_aa: ASSLRLAGVKQETQY

j_call: TRBJ1-3
v_call: TRBV11-2
d_call: -
cdr3_aa: ASSLAGGNTIY

j_call: TRBJ2-1
v_call: TRBV9
d_call: TRBD1
cdr3_aa: ASSVGTAYNEQF